The 25 T cell receptor beta chains below come from one sample, sequenced in a study of T cells in Graves' hyperthyroidism and ophthalmopathy. It was RNA transcripts that yielded the amplified TCR beta CDR3 regions. With the HTBI primer set, the TCR CDR3 went through a first round of RT-PCR. TCRdb recomputed calls from the multiplex PCR reads with MiXCR, one row per CDR3 protein. The repertoire holds over 450,000 distinct CDR3 sequences, with approximately 15% as singletons. Sequences were obtained from blood. The receptors originated from a woman younger than 30 with Graves' hyperthyroidism.

This clonotype was observed at least ten times. This sequence joins TRBV3-1 and TRBJ2-1; 7 bases align to TRBD2. This CDR3 has 16 residues. Germline values: CDR1 LGHDT, CDR2 YNNKEL (reference sequence). The ends lost 6 bases at V and 0 bases at J; junction bases unmatched: 8. The CDR3 bases are TGTGCCAGCAGTCTTGTTACTAGCGCCTCCTACAATGAGCAGTTCTTC. It translates to CASSLVTSASYNEQFF.

The chain has TRBV5-4 and TRBJ2-7; tentatively, D is TRBD2 (5 bases). The CDR3 loop spans 13 amino acids. Germline-derived CDR1 and CDR2 are SGHNT and YYREEE (reference sequence). The V end lost 4 bases, the J end lost 5 bases, and 13 bases lay between the germline ends. The CDR3 sequence is CASSPGGSNEQYF. The CDR3 bases are TGTGCCAGCAGCCCTGGAGGTTCCAACGAGCAGTACTTC.

This clonotype came up a few times. The chain has TRBV7-9 and TRBJ2-7; D unresolved. The CDR3 extends over 11 amino acids. Trimming took off 5 bases at V and 6 bases at J, with 8 bases between the two ends. CDR1 is SEHNR, CDR2 FQNEAQ, per germline (reference sequence). The CDR3 region has the DNA TGTGCCAGCAGCCCCCCCGGCGAGCAGTACTTC. Its translation is CASSPPGEQYF.

The V call is TRBV5-6, the J call TRBJ2-5; the match to TRBD1 covers 8 bases. With 1 base clipped from V and 6 bases from J, the junction kept 5 bases outside the gene matches. CDR1 is SGHDT and CDR2 is YYEEEE in the germline V gene. The CDR3 loop spans 14 amino acids. The CDR3 sequence: CASSLPGGSKTQYF. The CDR3, as DNA: TGTGCCAGCAGCTTGCCAGGGGGCTCGAAGACCCAGTACTTC. Together with reference TRBV5-6 and TRBJ2-5, the CDR3 gives the full variable domain: DAGVTQSPTHLIKTRGQQVTLRCSPKSGHDTVSWYQQALGQGPQFIFQYYEEEERQRGNFPDRFSGHQFPNYSSELNVNALLLGDSALYLCASSLPGGSKTQYFGPGTRLLVL.

The chain joins TRBV4-2 to TRBJ2-2; 8 bases fit TRBD2. The CDR3 is made up of 17 amino acids. The germline V gene has CDR1 LGHNA and CDR2 YNFKEQ. V was pared by 4 bases and J by 3 bases, with 10 bases of the junction left unmatched. CDR3 coding DNA: TGTGCCAGCAGCCTCTCCGGAGCGGGAGCTGACACCGGGGAGCTGTTTTTT. Translated, it gives CASSLSGAGADTGELFF.

The genes are TRBV12-3 or TRBV12-4 and TRBJ2-7, with D perhaps matching TRBD2 (6 bases). V was pared by 3 bases and J by 6 bases, with 15 bases between. The CDR3 totals 14 residues. The CDR3 sequence is CASSFLRLRGEQYF. CDR3 bases: TGTGCCAGCAGTTTCCTCCGTTTGCGGGGCGAGCAGTACTTC.

This clonotype was counted at least ten times. The genes are TRBV6-1 and TRBJ2-7; D is unclear. The CDR3 has 13 residues. The V end was cut by 6 bases, the J end by 1 base, with 10 bases between. Germline V lookup: CDR1 MNHNS, CDR2 SASEGT. CDR3 amino acids: CASRLTGSYEQYF. Here the CDR3 DNA reads TGTGCCAGCAGACTCACCGGTTCCTACGAGCAGTACTTC.

The sample holds many counts of this clonotype. The chain couples TRBV12-3 or TRBV12-4 to TRBJ1-1, with D possibly TRBD1 on 6 matching bases. This CDR3 has 16 residues. V gave up 4 bases and J gave up 0 bases, with 15 bases separating them. The DNA of the CDR3 is TGTGCCAGCAGTTACCCAGGGGAATACATGAACACTGAAGCTTTCTTT. This codes for CASSYPGEYMNTEAFF.

The CDR3 region is CATLAGVGYEQYF. DNA for the CDR3: TGTGCCACTTTAGCGGGAGTTGGCTACGAGCAGTACTTC. V is TRBV7-2 and J is TRBJ2-7; 9 nucleotides line up with TRBD2. CDR1 SGHTA and CDR2 FQGNSA come from the germline V gene. The CDR3 consists of 13 residues. V shed 10 bases and J 3 bases; nucleotides not matched to a gene: 7.

In its sample, this clonotype was seen a few times. The gene calls are TRBV18 and TRBJ1-2, with 7 bases identical to TRBD1. V lost 5 bases, J lost 7 bases, and 7 bases stayed unmatched. CDR3 length: 13 amino acids. Germline CDR1 and CDR2: KGHSH and LQKENI. CDR3 sequence: CASSSDTGVGYTF. For the CDR3, the DNA is TGTGCCAGCTCATCCGACACAGGGGTTGGCTACACCTTC.

Many counts were recorded for this clonotype. The CDR3 DNA is TGTGCCACCAGTGCCGTTCCCCAGGGTATGACCGGGGAGCTGTTTTTT. It translates to CATSAVPQGMTGELFF. V usage is TRBV24-1 and J usage is TRBJ2-2; TRBD1 is a possible D gene (5 bases). V lost 5 bases, J lost 5 bases, and 17 bases lay in between. The CDR3 spans 16 residues. Germline CDR1 is KGHDR and CDR2 is SFDVKD.

This clonotype was seen at least ten times. The rearrangement joins TRBV19 to TRBJ1-1, with D uncertain. The CDR3 spans 13 residues. Looked up from germline, CDR1 is LNHDA and CDR2 is SQIVND (reference sequence). With 6 bases removed from V and 1 base from J, the gap between germline ends came to 9 bases. The CDR3, as DNA: TGTGCCAGTAGATACACAGCGAACACTGAAGCTTTCTTT. Its protein product is CASRYTANTEAFF.

This clonotype came up many times. The rearrangement uses TRBV19 and TRBJ2-1; 15 positions agree with TRBD2. The CDR3 totals 17 residues. Trimming took 5 bases from V and 9 from J; bases not matched to a gene: 11. CDR1 and CDR2 from the germline V gene are LNHDA and SQIVND (reference sequence). The CDR3 loop is CASSYPGLAGGHPEQFF. CDR3 coding DNA: TGTGCCAGTAGTTACCCGGGACTAGCGGGAGGACACCCTGAGCAGTTCTTC.

The V call is TRBV2, the J call TRBJ2-7; 10 bases match TRBD2. This CDR3 is 13 amino acids long. The ends lost 6 bases at V and 4 bases at J; junction bases unmatched: 3. CDR1 and CDR2 from the germline V gene are SNHLY and FYNNEI. CDR3: CASSGTSEYEQYF. CDR3 in DNA: TGTGCCAGCAGCGGGACTAGCGAATACGAGCAGTACTTC.

The sample holds a few counts of this clonotype. The chain is built from TRBV6-5 and TRBJ1-1; the D is unclear. The germline CDR1 and CDR2 sequences are MNHEY and SVGAGI. The CDR3 sequence is 13 residues long. V lost 4 bases, J lost 4 bases, and 10 bases lay in between. The CDR3 DNA sequence: TGTGCCAGCAGTTGGCAGCAGCTCACTGAAGCTTTCTTT. Protein: CASSWQQLTEAFF.

This clonotype occurred many times. The V gene is TRBV12-3 or TRBV12-4, the J gene TRBJ1-5; possibly TRBD1 for D (6 bases). This CDR3 region has 15 residues. Between the trimmed V and J ends, which lost 4 bases and 6 bases, there was a span of 16 bases. The CDR3 loop is CASSSRAGGGQPQHF. CDR3 coding DNA: TGTGCCAGCAGTTCCCGGGCCGGAGGGGGTCAGCCCCAGCATTTT.

This clonotype was seen repeatedly, ten times or more. The chain joins TRBV7-9 to TRBJ2-1, with D possibly TRBD2 on 5 matching bases. Germline V lookup: CDR1 SEHNR, CDR2 FQNEAQ (reference sequence). This CDR3 has 16 amino acids. Trimming pared 3 bases from V and 8 bases from J, leaving 20 bases between. CDR3: CASSFSGVISIDEQFF. For the CDR3, the DNA is TGTGCCAGCAGCTTCTCCGGGGTAATATCTATCGATGAGCAGTTCTTC.

The sample holds a few counts of this clonotype. The CDR3, as DNA: TGTGCCAGCAGCCAAGAACGGCTAGCGGCGAAGTACTTC. Amino acids: CASSQERLAAKYF. The chain links TRBV4-2 to TRBJ2-4; the match to TRBD2 covers 7 bases. The V segment lost 0 bases and the J segment 14 bases; nucleotides outside the gene matches: 7. Looked up from germline, CDR1 is LGHNA and CDR2 is YNFKEQ. CDR3 length: 13 amino acids.

The sample holds many counts of this clonotype. The chain links TRBV10-3 to TRBJ2-1, with D uncertain. The V end lost 0 bases, the J end lost 8 bases, and 5 bases lay between the germline ends. CDR3 length: 12 amino acids. Germline V lookup: CDR1 ENHRY, CDR2 SYGVKD. CDR3 amino acids: CAISESWDEQFF. The CDR3 DNA reads as TGTGCCATCAGTGAGTCCTGGGATGAGCAGTTCTTC.

This clonotype was counted only a few times. The chain recombines TRBV19 with TRBJ2-1; 9 positions agree with TRBD1. Trimming removed 4 bases from V and 6 bases from J; junction bases left unmatched: 13. Looked up from germline, CDR1 is LNHDA and CDR2 is SQIVND (reference sequence). The CDR3 runs 17 residues. Here the CDR3 reads CASSKGTGSYRGNEQFF. CDR3 coding DNA: TGTGCCAGTAGTAAGGGGACAGGGTCCTACCGGGGCAATGAGCAGTTCTTC.

Concerning this clonotype: It may be a read error: a sequence one base away is much more abundant. Likely a read error: the CDR3 ends without its conserved phenylalanine or tryptophan. The V gene is TRBV12-5, the J gene TRBJ2-3; 9 positions agree with TRBD2. Germline values: CDR1 LGHNT, CDR2 FRNRAP. V dropped 0 bases and J dropped 0; count of bases not matched to a gene: 4. This CDR3 is 17 amino acids long. The CDR3, as DNA: TGTGCTAGTGGTTTGGTCCCTAGCGGGGATAGCACAGATACGCAGTATTCT. Its translation: CASGLVPSGDSTDTQYS.

This clonotype was seen at least ten times. This chain links TRBV27 with TRBJ1-2; D is possibly TRBD1 (5 bases). Germline CDR1 MNHEY, CDR2 SMNVEV (reference sequence). The V and J ends lost 5 bases and 4 bases respectively, with 20 bases between them. The CDR3 has 16 residues. The CDR3 DNA reads as TGTGCCAGCAGTGGGGGTCCCGGGACGTCATTCTATGGCTACACCTTC. Amino acid sequence: CASSGGPGTSFYGYTF.

This clonotype has at least ten counts. The chain uses TRBV11-3 and TRBJ2-1, with a weak D call TRBD1 (6 bases). This CDR3 contains 15 residues. From germline, CDR1 is SGHNT and CDR2 YENEEA. The V end lost 5 bases, the J end lost 0 bases, and 11 bases lay between the germline ends. CDR3 sequence (DNA): TGTGCCAGCAGCCCCGTCAGGGGCTCCTACAATGAGCAGTTCTTC. This gives the protein CASSPVRGSYNEQFF. Using reference TRBV11-3 and TRBJ2-1 for the parts outside the CDR3, the full variable domain is EAGVVQSPRYKIIEKKQPVAFWCNPISGHNTLYWYLQNLGQGPELLIRYENEEAVDDSQLPKDRFSAERLKGVDSTLKIQPAELGDSAVYLCASSPVRGSYNEQFFGPGTRLTVL.

The chain employs TRBV6-6 and TRBJ1-1; D perhaps matches TRBD1 (5 bases). This CDR3 is built from 15 residues. Trimming left V 0 bases short and J 1 base short, with 9 bases between. CDR1 and CDR2 (germline): MNHNY, SVGAGI (reference sequence). The CDR3 here is CASSYSMGRNTEAFF. The DNA of the CDR3 is TGTGCCAGCAGTTACTCCATGGGGCGGAACACTGAAGCTTTCTTT.

The table lists this clonotype with a few counts. J is TRBJ2-2 and V is TRBV3-1, with D tentatively TRBD1 (5 bases). Trimming shortened V by 1 base and J by 6 bases, and 6 bases separated the two germline ends. This CDR3 contains 13 residues. Germline values: CDR1 LGHDT, CDR2 YNNKEL (reference sequence). The CDR3 spells CASSQVGAGELFF. In DNA, the CDR3 is TGTGCCAGCAGCCAAGTAGGGGCCGGGGAGCTGTTTTTT.